The 21 T cell receptor beta chains presented below share a single source sample, sequenced in a study of blood T cell repertoires in COVID-19 (TCRdb year 2020). The method was the immunoSEQ multiplex PCR assay. Not all clones reach the TCRdb copy of this immuneACCESS table, which keeps in-frame sequences only. Checked studies attribute under half of the gap to unresolved V genes and leave the rest unexplained. Recorded for this sample are 85,000 to 120,000 clones; 71% of them occurred a single time. The ten biggest clones cover approximately 0.87% of the sample. Sequencing used peripheral blood. These receptors were collected from a human donor with acute or convalescent COVID-19. The donor label of this sample is uncertain.

There are a few counts of this clone. The CDR3, as DNA: TGCAGTGCTAGTACAACAGGGAGTTTCGATTCACCCCTCCACTTT. It is translated as CSASTTGSFDSPLHF. This sequence joins TRBV20-1 and TRBJ1-6; possible D gene TRBD1, 6 bases. Germline CDR1 is DFQATT and CDR2 is SNEGSKA (reference sequence). The CDR3 is made up of 15 amino acids. V was pared by 3 bases and J by 8 bases, with 17 bases between.

The chain carries TRBV9 and TRBJ1-2; 11 bases align to TRBD1. Germline V gene lookup returns CDR1 SGDLS and CDR2 YYNGEE. CDR3 size: 16 residues. With V trimmed by 3 bases and J by 3 bases, 7 bases remained unmatched. Here the CDR3 reads CASSGLRTGGYYGYTF. CDR3 nucleotide sequence: TGTGCCAGCAGCGGGCTTCGGACAGGGGGCTACTATGGCTACACCTTC.

V and J are TRBV9 and TRBJ2-7; D may be TRBD2 (6 bases). The germline V and J ends were trimmed by 5 bases and 1 base, with 13 bases remaining between them. Looked up from germline, CDR1 is SGDLS and CDR2 is YYNGEE. This CDR3 comprises 14 residues. The CDR3: CASSLGGVSYEQYF. In DNA, the CDR3 is TGTGCCAGCAGTCTGGGGGGTGTTTCCTACGAGCAGTACTTC.

The chain is built from TRBV5-5 and TRBJ1-4; no reliable D call. Trimming removed 7 bases from V and 6 bases from J, with 10 bases in between. The CDR3 extends over 12 amino acids. Germline V lookup: CDR1 SGHKS, CDR2 YYEKEE (reference sequence). The DNA of the CDR3 is TGTGCCAGCGGAGCAGTGGATGAAAAACTGTTTTTT. It specifies CASGAVDEKLFF.

In regard to this clone: This sample includes further DNA sequences coding for the same CDR3. The genes are TRBV11-3 and TRBJ2-2; possible D gene TRBD2, 7 bases. The CDR3 is 16 amino acids. CDR1 is SGHNT, CDR2 YENEEA, per germline. V lost 2 bases, J lost 0 bases, and 10 bases lay in between. The CDR3 DNA is TGTGCCAGCAGCTTATGGGGGGGGCCGAACACCGGGGAGCTGTTTTTT. Translating gives CASSLWGGPNTGELFF.

V and J are TRBV24-1 and TRBJ1-2, with a tentative D call TRBD1 (6 bases). V lost 11 bases and J 1 base, leaving 22 bases between the germline ends. The CDR3 is 16 amino acids. Germline CDR1 KGHDR, CDR2 SFDVKD. In nucleotides, the CDR3 is TGTGCCATCACTACCCCCTCTAAACAGGGTAACTATGGCTACACCTTC. It codes for CAITTPSKQGNYGYTF.

The rearrangement uses TRBV2 and TRBJ1-1; 11 bases fit TRBD1. CDR3 length: 14 residues. Germline CDR1 SNHLY, CDR2 FYNNEI. J gave up 3 bases and V 6 bases, and 3 bases lay outside the gene matches. The CDR3 loop reads CASRGTGGDTEAFF. In DNA, the CDR3 is TGTGCCAGCAGGGGGACAGGGGGGGACACTGAAGCTTTCTTT.

The sample holds a few counts of this clone. One end of the junction does not line up with germline, which may come from a read error. The chain carries TRBV9 and TRBJ1-1; 7 bases agree with TRBD1. The CDR3 has 12 amino acids. The germline V gene has CDR1 SGDLS and CDR2 YYNGEE. CDR3 nucleotides: TGTGCCAGCAGCCTCAACAATGGGGGACAGCCCTTT. Translation: CASSLNNGGQPF.

This clone came up once. The V gene is TRBV30, the J gene TRBJ1-5; perhaps TRBD1 as D (5 bases). CDR1 and CDR2 (germline): GTSNPN, SVGIG (reference sequence). This CDR3 has 16 amino acids. Trimming removed 0 bases from V and 0 bases from J, with 12 bases in between. CDR3 amino acids: CAWSVPGFYSNQPQHF. The CDR3 nucleotides read TGTGCCTGGAGTGTACCAGGGTTCTATAGCAATCAGCCCCAGCATTTT.

In nucleotides, the CDR3 is TGTGCCACCGATCGGAGTCCGGCCTACGAGCAGTACGTC. This encodes CATDRSPAYEQYV. This chain links TRBV24-1 with TRBJ2-7; no reliable D call. Trimming cost V 9 bases and J 2 bases, with 13 bases left between them. The V gene's germline CDR1 is KGHDR and CDR2 SFDVKD. The CDR3 is made up of 13 amino acids.

This clone was seen many times. The rearrangement uses TRBV19 and TRBJ2-2; 7 nucleotides align to TRBD1. CDR1 and CDR2 from the germline V gene are LNHDA and SQIVND (reference sequence). Unmatched junction bases numbered 9, after V lost 9 bases and J lost 5 bases. The CDR3 sequence is 14 residues long. CDR3 nucleotides: TGTGCCAGCCTGGACAGGTCGCTGACCGGGGAGCTGTTTTTT. Its protein product is CASLDRSLTGELFF.

J is TRBJ2-5 and V is TRBV18; 8 positions agree with TRBD1. V dropped 3 bases and J dropped 4; count of bases not matched to a gene: 4. The CDR3 spans 14 residues. The V gene's germline CDR1 is KGHSH and CDR2 LQKENI. DNA for the CDR3: TGTGCCAGCTCACCCCGACAGGGGACAGAGACCCAGTACTTC. Amino acid sequence: CASSPRQGTETQYF.

This clone came up a few times. This chain joins TRBV2 and TRBJ1-2, with D uncertain. The CDR3 runs 11 residues. CDR1 is SNHLY and CDR2 is FYNNEI in the germline V gene. V lost 7 bases, J lost 7 bases, and 10 bases lay in between. For the CDR3, the DNA is TGTGCCAGCACCCCGGCGGGTGGCTACACCTTC. It is translated as CASTPAGGYTF.

The chain employs TRBV24-1 and TRBJ2-2, with 13 bases that match TRBD2. CDR3 length: 19 amino acids. Germline CDR1 is KGHDR and CDR2 is SFDVKD. After removal of 3 bases from V and 3 bases from J, the junction contained 9 bases not matched to a gene. The CDR3: CATSDRTGTSGAYTGELFF. CDR3 DNA sequence: TGTGCCACCAGTGATCGGACCGGGACTAGCGGGGCGTACACCGGGGAGCTGTTTTTT.

The CDR3 here is CSVVRGSADTQYF. CDR3 nucleotides: TGCAGCGTTGTGCGGGGGTCGGCAGATACGCAGTATTTT. The V call is TRBV29-1, the J call TRBJ2-3, with TRBD2 matching 7 bases. CDR3 length: 13 residues. CDR1 is SQVTM and CDR2 is ANQGSEA in the germline V gene. Unmatched junction bases numbered 5, after V lost 4 bases and J lost 4 bases.

The rearrangement links TRBV5-5 to TRBJ2-7, with 7 bases lining up with TRBD2. Germline loops: CDR1 SGHKS, CDR2 YYEKEE (reference sequence). This CDR3 has 14 residues. The V and J ends lost 3 bases and 0 bases, in that order; junction bases with no gene match: 3. Here the CDR3 reads CASSYSGTSYEQYF. In DNA, the CDR3 is TGTGCCAGCAGCTACAGCGGGACCTCCTACGAGCAGTACTTC.

The J gene is TRBJ2-4, the V gene TRBV3-1 (or the pseudogene TRBV3-2), with D possibly matching TRBD1 (6 bases). The V end lost 4 bases, the J end lost 5 bases, and 12 bases lay between the germline ends. From germline, CDR1 is LGHDT and CDR2 YNNKEL (reference sequence). The CDR3 runs to 14 residues. In nucleotides, the CDR3 is TGTGCCAGCAGCCCTGGGGGCTGGCAAAACATTCAGTACTTC. It translates to CASSPGGWQNIQYF.

The V gene is TRBV5-1, the J gene TRBJ1-4; D is possibly TRBD1 (6 bases). V dropped 4 bases and J dropped 4 bases, with 17 bases sitting between them. The CDR3 runs 16 residues. The germline V gene encodes CDR1 SGHRS and CDR2 YFSETQ. CDR3 bases: TGCGCCAGCAGCCCGGTCGGCGGACAGCTTAATGAAAAACTGTTTTTT. Its protein product is CASSPVGGQLNEKLFF.

This clone was detected only a few times. J is TRBJ1-5 and V is TRBV6-2 or TRBV6-3; TRBD1 is a possible D gene (6 bases). Germline V gene data show CDR1 as MNHEY and CDR2 as SVGEGT. The CDR3 is 15 amino acids. Trimming cost V 6 bases and J 2 bases, with 14 bases left between them. CDR3 sequence reads: CASSHTGNGNQPQHF. The DNA of the CDR3 is TGTGCCAGCAGCCACACAGGGAATGGCAATCAGCCCCAGCATTTT.

V usage is TRBV7-9 and J usage is TRBJ1-1, with D maybe TRBD1 (5 bases). This CDR3 spans 18 amino acids. V was pared by 6 bases and J by 0 bases, with 23 bases between. Germline CDR1 is SEHNR and CDR2 is FQNEAQ (reference sequence). In DNA form, the CDR3 reads TGTGCCAGCAGTCCTCCGAGGTGGGGCGGGAGGATGAACACTGAAGCTTTCTTT. Translation gives CASSPPRWGGRMNTEAFF.

This clone was seen a single time. This chain connects TRBV28 to TRBJ1-6, with a tentative D call TRBD1 (5 bases). CDR3 length: 16 residues. Germline-derived CDR1 and CDR2 are MDHEN and SYDVKM. V was clipped by 2 bases and J by 3 bases, with 11 bases between them. DNA for the CDR3: TGTGCCAGCAGTTTACCACAGGCCTTCTATAATTCACCCCTCCACTTT. It specifies CASSLPQAFYNSPLHF.